The rows below give T cell receptor beta chains drawn from one sample of a study of beta chain features in type 1 diabetes. The protocol was immunoSEQ multiplex PCR, while the TCRdb copy is restricted to in-frame clones and leaves out a portion. The sample comprises a few hundred thousand clones, about a sixth of which are singletons, and approximately 0.086% rests with the top ten. The material sequenced was naive CD4+ T cells from blood. The receptor set was obtained from a man aged 25 to 40 with type 1 diabetes. CDR3s include the opening cysteine and the closing phenylalanine or tryptophan. The D gene is left open where the match is weak.

J gene | D gene | V gene | CDR3 protein
TRBJ2-1 | - | TRBV10-3 | CAISQGSPSYNEQFF
TRBJ2-2 | - | TRBV6-5 | CARRRSAPGELFF
TRBJ2-6 | - | TRBV7-2 | CASSLLGNVLTF
TRBJ2-1 | TRBD1 | TRBV2 | CASRKARQGDNEQFF
TRBJ1-1 | - | TRBV7-2 | CASSRYNTEAFF
TRBJ2-5 | - | TRBV30 | CAWTEGRQETQYF
TRBJ2-3 | - | TRBV7-2 | CASTNWGRMGTDTQYF
TRBJ2-5 | TRBD2 | TRBV4-1 | CASSQPLGLARVEETQYF
TRBJ2-7 | TRBD1 | TRBV29-1 | CSVERTGFEQYF
TRBJ2-3 | - | TRBV4-1 | CASSQEPDQGGSDTQYF
TRBJ1-1 | TRBD1 | TRBV2 | CASSVQGDQNTEAFF
TRBJ1-1 | - | TRBV25-1 | CASRGQMNTEAFF
TRBJ1-2 | - | TRBV9 | CASSVGAAIYGYTF
TRBJ2-3 | - | TRBV20-1 | CSAGQTDTQYF
TRBJ2-7 | TRBD1 | TRBV30 | CAYAGTGGPEQYF
TRBJ2-7 | TRBD1 | TRBV7-2 | CASSPGQRDEQYF
TRBJ2-7 | - | TRBV7-9 | CASSQLTSEQYF
TRBJ1-2 | - | TRBV29-1 | CSATTENYGYTF
TRBJ1-2 | - | TRBV7-9 | CASSLLGGDGYTF
TRBJ2-3 | - | TRBV7-3 | CASSLGHLGQDTQYF
TRBJ1-2 | - | TRBV15 | CATSRGVDRGGYTF
TRBJ2-3 | - | TRBV15 | CATSRDQGFQATQYF
TRBJ2-5 | - | TRBV29-1 | CSVDSQGGFQETQYF
TRBJ2-5 | TRBD2 | TRBV14 | CASSQGPASGEETQYF
TRBJ2-7 | - | TRBV9 | CASSARDSPPSEQYF
TRBJ2-3 | TRBD1 | TRBV5-1 | CASSLGQGEDTQYF
TRBJ1-1 | TRBD1 | TRBV15 | CATSRDQGVSTEAFF
TRBJ2-1 | - | TRBV15 | CATSRDPRSSYNEQFF
TRBJ2-1 | - | TRBV10-3 | CAISERDNEQFF
TRBJ2-3 | - | TRBV28 | CASSLGFDTQYF
TRBJ1-4 | - | TRBV29-1 | CSVGGRGVGEKLFF
TRBJ2-7 | - | TRBV5-1 | CASSLLGEQYF
TRBJ2-6 | TRBD1 | TRBV28 | CASSFTGAGANVLTF
TRBJ2-1 | - | TRBV29-1 | CSVVGRSSYNEQFF
TRBJ2-7 | - | TRBV29-1 | CSVGAGAGDYEQYF
TRBJ2-2 | TRBD2 | TRBV9 | CASSVTSGRAFTGELFF
TRBJ2-1 | TRBD2 | TRBV30 | CAWRVAGGPHYEQFF
TRBJ2-7 | TRBD2 | TRBV9 | CASSVDPSGSYEQYF
TRBJ2-3 | - | TRBV6-5 | CASRRDSTDTQYF
TRBJ1-4 | - | TRBV29-1 | CSLTNEKLFF
TRBJ1-2 | TRBD1 | TRBV29-1 | CSGRQGDYGYTF
TRBJ2-7 | TRBD1 | TRBV29-1 | CSVAGWGRDRLRQQYF
TRBJ2-3 | TRBD2 | TRBV5-1 | CASSGAGGSRTDTQYF
TRBJ2-1 | TRBD2 | TRBV9 | CASSVGGSWDNEQFF
TRBJ2-7 | - | TRBV7-9 | CASSPDLGSPYEQYF
TRBJ2-3 | - | TRBV29-1 | CSVEFGRYPLGDTQYF
TRBJ2-5 | TRBD2 | TRBV7-2 | CASSLAGGPETQYF
TRBJ2-7 | - | TRBV5-1 | CASSFGAQGYEQYF
TRBJ2-3 | - | TRBV5-1 | CASSGQGTDTQYF
TRBJ2-6 | - | TRBV11-3 | CASSFSSGANVLTF
TRBJ2-7 | - | TRBV5-4 | CASTGGGHRYF
TRBJ1-2 | TRBD1 | TRBV18 | CASSPRTGDGYTF